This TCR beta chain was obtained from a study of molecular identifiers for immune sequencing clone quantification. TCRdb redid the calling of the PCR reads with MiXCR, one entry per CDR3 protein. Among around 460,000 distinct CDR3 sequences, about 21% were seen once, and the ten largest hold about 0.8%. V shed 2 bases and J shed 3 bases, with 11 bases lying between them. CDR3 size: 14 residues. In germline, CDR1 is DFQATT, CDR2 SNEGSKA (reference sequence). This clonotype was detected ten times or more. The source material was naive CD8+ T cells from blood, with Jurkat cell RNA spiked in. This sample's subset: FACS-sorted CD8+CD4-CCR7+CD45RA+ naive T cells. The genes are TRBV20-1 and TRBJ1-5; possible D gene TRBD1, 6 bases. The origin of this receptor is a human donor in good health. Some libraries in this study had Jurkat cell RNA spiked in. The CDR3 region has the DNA TGCAGTGCTAGACTCGGACAGTCCAATCAGCCCCAGCATTTT. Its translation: CSARLGQSNQPQHF.